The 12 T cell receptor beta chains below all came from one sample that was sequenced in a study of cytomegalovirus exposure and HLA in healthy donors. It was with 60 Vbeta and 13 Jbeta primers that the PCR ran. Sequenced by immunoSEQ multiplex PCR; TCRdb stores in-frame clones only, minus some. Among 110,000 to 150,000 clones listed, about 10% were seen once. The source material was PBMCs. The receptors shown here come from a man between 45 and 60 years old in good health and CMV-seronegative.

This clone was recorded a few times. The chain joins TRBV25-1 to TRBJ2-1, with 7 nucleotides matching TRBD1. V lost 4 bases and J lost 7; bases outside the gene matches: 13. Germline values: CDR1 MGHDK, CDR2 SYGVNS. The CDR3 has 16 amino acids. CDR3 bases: TGTGCCAGCAGTGCCCAGGGACAGCTCTCTTGGAATGAGCAGTTCTTC. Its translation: CASSAQGQLSWNEQFF.

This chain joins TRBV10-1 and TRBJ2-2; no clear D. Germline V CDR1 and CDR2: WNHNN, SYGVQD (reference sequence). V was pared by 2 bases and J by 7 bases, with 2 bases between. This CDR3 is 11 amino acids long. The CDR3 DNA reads TGCGCCAGCAGTGAGCACGGGGAGCTGTTTTTT. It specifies CASSEHGELFF.

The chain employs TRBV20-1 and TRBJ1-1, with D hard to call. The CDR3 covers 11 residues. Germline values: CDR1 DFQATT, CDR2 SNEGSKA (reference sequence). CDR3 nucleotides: TGCAGGGCATACAGGAACACTGAAGCTTTCTTT. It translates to CRAYRNTEAFF.

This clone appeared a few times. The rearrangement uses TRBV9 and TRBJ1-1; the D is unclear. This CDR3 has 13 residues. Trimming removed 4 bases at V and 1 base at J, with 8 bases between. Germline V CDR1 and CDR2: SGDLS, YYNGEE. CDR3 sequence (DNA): TGTGCCAGCAGCTATGCGCAGAACACTGAAGCTTTCTTT. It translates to CASSYAQNTEAFF.

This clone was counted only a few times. The CDR3 DNA is TGTGCCAGCAGTTACGGGGCGGGAGCGGAGACCCAGTACTTC. This gives the protein CASSYGAGAETQYF. The chain couples TRBV6-5 to TRBJ2-5, with TRBD2 matching 7 bases. Trimming cost V 2 bases and J 5 bases; bases outside gene matches: 5. The CDR3 consists of 14 residues. Germline-derived CDR1 and CDR2 are MNHEY and SVGAGI.

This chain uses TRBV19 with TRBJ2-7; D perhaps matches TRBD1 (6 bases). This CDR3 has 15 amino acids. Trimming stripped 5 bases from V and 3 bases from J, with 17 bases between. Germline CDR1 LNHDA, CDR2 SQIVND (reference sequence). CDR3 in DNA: TGTGCCAGTAGTCAGGGGCCAGGGCGTAGCTACGAGCAGTACTTC. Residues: CASSQGPGRSYEQYF. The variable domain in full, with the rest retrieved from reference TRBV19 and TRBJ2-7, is DGGITQSPKYLFRKEGQNVTLSCEQNLNHDAMYWYRQDPGQGLRLIYYSQIVNDFQKGDIAEGYSVSREKKESFPLTVTSAQKNPTAFYLCASSQGPGRSYEQYFGPGTRLTVT.

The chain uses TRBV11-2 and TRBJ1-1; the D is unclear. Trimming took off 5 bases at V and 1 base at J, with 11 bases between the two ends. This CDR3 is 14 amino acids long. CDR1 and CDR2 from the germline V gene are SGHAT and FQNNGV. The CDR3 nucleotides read TGTGCCAGCAGCCATTGGGAGGGGAACACTGAAGCTTTCTTT. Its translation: CASSHWEGNTEAFF.

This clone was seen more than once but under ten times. CDR3: CASSVYTGLEAFF. The CDR3, as DNA: TGTGCCAGCAGCGTATACACGGGTCTTGAAGCTTTCTTT. This chain links TRBV9 with TRBJ1-1; D remains unclear. The CDR3 sequence is 13 residues long. V gave up 1 base and J gave up 7 bases, with 11 bases separating them. The V gene's germline CDR1 is SGDLS and CDR2 YYNGEE.

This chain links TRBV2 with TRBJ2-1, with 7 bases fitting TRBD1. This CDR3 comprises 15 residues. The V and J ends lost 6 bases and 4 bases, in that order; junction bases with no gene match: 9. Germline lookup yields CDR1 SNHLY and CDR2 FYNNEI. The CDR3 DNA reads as TGTGCCAGCAGAGATTCCGGGACAGCATACAATGAGCAGTTCTTC. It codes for CASRDSGTAYNEQFF.

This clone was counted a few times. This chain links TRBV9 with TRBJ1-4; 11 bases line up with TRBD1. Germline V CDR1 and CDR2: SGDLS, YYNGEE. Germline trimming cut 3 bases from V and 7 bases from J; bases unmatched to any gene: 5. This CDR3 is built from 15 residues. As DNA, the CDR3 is TGTGCCAGCAGCGCCGCCGGGACAGGGGGTGAAAAACTGTTTTTT. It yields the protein CASSAAGTGGEKLFF.

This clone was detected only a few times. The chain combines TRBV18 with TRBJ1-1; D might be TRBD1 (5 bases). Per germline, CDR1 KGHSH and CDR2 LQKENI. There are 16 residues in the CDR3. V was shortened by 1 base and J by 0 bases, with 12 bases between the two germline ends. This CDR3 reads CASSPRQGEMNTEAFF. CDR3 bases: TGTGCCAGCTCACCACGGCAGGGCGAGATGAACACTGAAGCTTTCTTT.

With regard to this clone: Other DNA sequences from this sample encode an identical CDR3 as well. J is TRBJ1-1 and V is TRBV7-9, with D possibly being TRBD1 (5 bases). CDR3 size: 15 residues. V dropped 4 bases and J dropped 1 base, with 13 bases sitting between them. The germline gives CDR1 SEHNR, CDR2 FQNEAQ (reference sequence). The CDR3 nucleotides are TGTGCCAGCAGCTCCGGGGGGAGGGGGAACACTGAAGCTTTCTTT. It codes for CASSSGGRGNTEAFF.